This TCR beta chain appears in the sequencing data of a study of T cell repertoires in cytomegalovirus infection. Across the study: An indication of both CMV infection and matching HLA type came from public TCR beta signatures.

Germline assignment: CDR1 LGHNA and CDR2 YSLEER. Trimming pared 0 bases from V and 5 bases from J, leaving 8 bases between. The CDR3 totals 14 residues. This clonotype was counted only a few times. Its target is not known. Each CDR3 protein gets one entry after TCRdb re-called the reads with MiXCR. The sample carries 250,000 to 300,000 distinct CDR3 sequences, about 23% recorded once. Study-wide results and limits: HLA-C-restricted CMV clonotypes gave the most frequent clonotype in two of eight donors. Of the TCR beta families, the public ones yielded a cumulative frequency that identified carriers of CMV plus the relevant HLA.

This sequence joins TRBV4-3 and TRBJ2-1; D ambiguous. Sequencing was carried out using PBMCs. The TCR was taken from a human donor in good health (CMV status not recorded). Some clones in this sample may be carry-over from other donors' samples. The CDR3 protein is CASSQDGYNNEQFF. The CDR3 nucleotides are TGCGCCAGCAGCCAAGACGGCTACAACAATGAGCAGTTCTTC.